The rows below give T cell receptor beta chains drawn from one sample of a study of OX40 agonist ivuxolimab in advanced cancers. TCRdb's copy holds only in-frame clones and misses some; the assay was immunoSEQ multiplex PCR. The sample consists of some 30,000 clones, more than 70% of them appearing once. The sequences come from CD4+ or CD8+ T cells sorted from blood, collected in a trial of the OX40 agonist ivuxolimab. The origin of the receptors is an adult with an advanced solid tumor such as melanoma, head and neck, liver or kidney cancer. Each CDR3 is given with its conserved first and last residue. The D gene is left open where the match is weak. The listing skips clone size in some rows; elsewhere it reads once, few, many or a size class.

>TRBJ1-2|-|-|TRBV2
TGTGCCAGCAGTGAGGGGCTAGGCTATGGCTACACCTTC
CASSEGLGYGYTF
>TRBJ2-7|-|TRBD2|TRBV5-6
TGTGCCAGCAGCTTTCCCGGGACTAGCGGGAGTATTTACGAGCAGTACTTC
CASSFPGTSGSIYEQYF
>TRBJ1-4|once|-|TRBV27
TGTGCCAGCAGTTTATCGATAAACGGAGGGTGGACAGACGGTGAAAAACTGTTTTTT
CASSLSINGGWTDGEKLFF
>TRBJ2-2|once|-|TRBV6-5
TGTGCCAGCGCCTATCGGCGGGTAGGGGAGCTGTTTTTT
CASAYRRVGELFF
>TRBJ2-3|-|TRBD2|TRBV19
TGTGCCAGTAGTATGGCGGGGGGCACAGATACGCAGTATTTT
CASSMAGGTDTQYF
>TRBJ2-7|once|TRBD2|TRBV11-3
TGTGCCAGCAGCATGGGGAGGGGCTACGAGCAGTACTTC
CASSMGRGYEQYF
>TRBJ1-2|-|TRBD1|TRBV9
TGTGCCAGCAGCGTAGAGACAGGGGTTGACTATGGCTACACCTTC
CASSVETGVDYGYTF
>TRBJ1-4|-|-|TRBV5-5
TGTGCCAGCAGCTCGATGTCGAATGAAAAACTGTTTTTT
CASSSMSNEKLFF
>TRBJ2-1|-|TRBD2|TRBV5-1
TGCGCCAGCAGCACCACCCTAGCGGGAGGGTACAATGAGCAGTTCTTC
CASSTTLAGGYNEQFF
>TRBJ2-5|-|-|TRBV9
TGTGCCAGCAGCGTAGTGGCAGGGAGGGAGACCCAGTACTTC
CASSVVAGRETQYF
>TRBJ2-2|-|TRBD2|TRBV19
TGTGCCAGTAGTATGCCCCGGACTAGCGGGTACACCGGGGAGCTGTTTTTT
CASSMPRTSGYTGELFF
>TRBJ1-2|-|-|TRBV13
TGTGCCAGCAGCGTACAGGATTATGGCTACACCTTC
CASSVQDYGYTF
>TRBJ1-5|-|-|TRBV30
TGTGCCTGGAGCCGAGGAGGCGGGGGCAATCAGCCCCAGCATTTT
CAWSRGGGGNQPQHF
>TRBJ1-4|-|-|TRBV6-5
TGTGCCAGCAGACACGGGACGGTTCCTAATGAAAAACTGTTTTTT
CASRHGTVPNEKLFF
>TRBJ2-5|-|-|TRBV5-1
TGCGCCAGCAGCCCCGGAGGCAGGGACGAAGAGACCCAGTACTTC
CASSPGGRDEETQYF
>TRBJ1-4|-|TRBD1|TRBV4-1
TGCGCCAGCAGCCAAGGGGTGGACAGGGGGAATGAAAAACTGTTTTTT
CASSQGVDRGNEKLFF
>TRBJ1-3|-|-|TRBV18
TGTGCCAGCTCACTTCAGGGGACCGGAAACACCATATATTTT
CASSLQGTGNTIYF